Sequencing of this T cell receptor beta chain was carried out in a study of cytomegalovirus exposure and HLA in healthy donors. Regarding the study as a whole: Most TCR sequences were seen very rarely across donors, but some public TCRs occurred in many.

With regard to this clone: The antigen is not known.

Deletions cut 6 bases from V and 2 bases from J, with 12 bases between. CDR1 and CDR2 (germline): WSHSY, SAAADI. The CDR3 is made up of 14 amino acids. With 60 Vbeta and 13 Jbeta primers, the PCR was carried out. Sequencing was performed with immunoSEQ multiplex PCR; in TCRdb, only in-frame clones are kept and a portion is missing. The sample holds about 200,000 clones, 75% to 90% seen once. Sequences were obtained from PBMCs. The receptor was derived from a woman in her forties in good health and CMV-seronegative. The chain carries TRBV10-2 and TRBJ2-3; D is possibly TRBD2 (6 bases). For the CDR3, the DNA is TGCGCCAGCAGGGAGGGGCAAGACACAGATACGCAGTATTTT. It translates to CASREGQDTDTQYF.